These 15 T cell receptor beta chains were all obtained from the same sample, sequenced in a study of graft-versus-host responses after intestinal transplantation. Assay: immunoSEQ multiplex PCR; the TCRdb copy retains only in-frame clones and omits some. The table lists just over 7,500 clones, approximately 72% of them singletons. Intraepithelial and lamina propria lymphocytes were freed from processed graft tissue. The sequences come from ileum tissue, collected approximately 31 weeks after intestinal transplant. Source of these receptors: a human patient who received an intestinal transplant, so some T cells may come from the graft donor.

The chain couples TRBV7-2 to TRBJ1-2, with D perhaps TRBD1 (6 bases). In germline, CDR1 is SGHTA, CDR2 FQGNSA. The CDR3 consists of 16 residues. V was trimmed by 3 bases and J by 7 bases, leaving 21 bases between them. The CDR3 sequence is CASSFVGWDIRLGYTF. The CDR3 region has the DNA TGTGCCAGCAGCTTTGTAGGTTGGGACATTCGTCTTGGCTACACCTTC.

In this sample, this clone turned up a few times. The chain has TRBV6-6 and TRBJ1-6, with 7 bases aligning to TRBD1. The CDR3 runs 14 residues. Trimming at V came to 7 bases and at J to 8 bases, leaving 8 bases not matched to a gene. Looked up from germline, CDR1 is MNHNY and CDR2 is SVGAGI (reference sequence). The CDR3 spells CASTSTGDHSPLHF. In DNA form, the CDR3 reads TGTGCCAGCACCAGTACAGGGGATCATTCACCCCTCCACTTT.

V usage is TRBV10-3 and J usage is TRBJ2-5, with a weak D call TRBD1 (5 bases). CDR1 ENHRY and CDR2 SYGVKD come from the germline V gene. This CDR3 region has 14 residues. Trimming left V 2 bases short and J 4 bases short, with 11 bases between. The CDR3 DNA is TGTGCCATCAGTGAGGGTAGGGGTACAGAGACCCAGTACTTC. Protein product: CAISEGRGTETQYF.

About this clone: The sample holds other DNA sequences that translate to the same CDR3. The chain combines TRBV27 with TRBJ2-7; 10 bases are a match to TRBD1. J gave up 5 bases and V 6 bases, and 10 bases lay outside the gene matches. Germline values: CDR1 MNHEY, CDR2 SMNVEV (reference sequence). This CDR3 spans 15 amino acids. The CDR3 region is CASRAPDRGPHEQYF. CDR3 sequence (DNA): TGTGCCAGCAGGGCGCCCGACAGGGGGCCCCACGAGCAGTACTTC.

The chain links TRBV30 to TRBJ1-1; 9 positions agree with TRBD1. Per the germline V gene, CDR1 is GTSNPN and CDR2 is SVGIG (reference sequence). V was pared by 5 bases and J by 4 bases, with 8 bases of the junction left unmatched. The CDR3 covers 14 residues. The CDR3 protein is CAWFRWDRATEAFF. CDR3 nucleotide sequence: TGTGCCTGGTTCAGGTGGGACAGGGCCACTGAAGCTTTCTTT.

The rearrangement uses TRBV19 and TRBJ1-2; D perhaps matches TRBD1 (6 bases). From germline, CDR1 is LNHDA and CDR2 SQIVND (reference sequence). The V gene lost 5 bases and the J gene lost 0 bases, with 13 bases spanning the gap. The CDR3 extends over 15 amino acids. CDR3 sequence: CASSRTGNPNYGYTF. Here the CDR3 DNA reads TGTGCCAGTAGTCGTACAGGGAATCCTAACTATGGCTACACCTTC. Complete variable domain (other parts from reference TRBV19 and TRBJ1-2): DGGITQSPKYLFRKEGQNVTLSCEQNLNHDAMYWYRQDPGQGLRLIYYSQIVNDFQKGDIAEGYSVSREKKESFPLTVTSAQKNPTAFYLCASSRTGNPNYGYTFGSGTRLTVV.

This chain connects TRBV7-3 to TRBJ2-3; TRBD2 matches 7 bases. Germline loops: CDR1 SGHTA, CDR2 FQGTGA. The CDR3 runs to 16 residues. Losses at the gene ends were 2 bases for V and 1 base for J; bases not matched to a gene: 6. The CDR3, as DNA: TGTGCCAGCAGCTTATCAACTAGCGTCGGCACAGATACGCAGTATTTT. This sequence encodes CASSLSTSVGTDTQYF. Using reference TRBV7-3 and TRBJ2-3 for the parts outside the CDR3, the full variable domain is GAGVSQTPSNKVTEKGKYVELRCDPISGHTALYWYRQSLGQGPEFLIYFQGTGAADDSGLPNDRFFAVRPEGSVSTLKIQRTERGDSAVYLCASSLSTSVGTDTQYFGPGTRLTVL.

The V gene is TRBV19, the J gene TRBJ1-2; D ambiguous. The ends were cut back, 6 bases at V and 4 bases at J, with 6 bases in the middle. From germline, CDR1 is LNHDA and CDR2 SQIVND (reference sequence). The CDR3 is made up of 11 amino acids. This CDR3 reads CASRTLYGYTF. The CDR3 nucleotides read TGTGCCAGTAGGACTCTCTATGGCTACACCTTC.

The chain couples TRBV19 to TRBJ2-6; 7 bases line up with TRBD1. V trimming: 6 bases; J trimming: 0 bases; junction bases outside the gene matches: 8. Looked up from germline, CDR1 is LNHDA and CDR2 is SQIVND (reference sequence). This CDR3 comprises 17 residues. In DNA, the CDR3 is TGTGCCAGTAGCGGGGTCAGGGGGTTCTCTGGGGCCAACGTCCTGACTTTC. The encoded protein is CASSGVRGFSGANVLTF.

The chain has TRBV2 and TRBJ1-6; TRBD1 matches 10 bases. V lost 7 bases, J lost 10 bases, and 13 bases stayed unmatched. Germline V gives CDR1 SNHLY, CDR2 FYNNEI. The CDR3 is 16 amino acids. CDR3 bases: TGTGCCAGCACCCTTGTGGGGGGACAGGGGAGATCACCCCTCCACTTT. Encoded protein: CASTLVGGQGRSPLHF. The full variable domain, rest sourced from reference TRBV2 and TRBJ1-6, is EPEVTQTPSHQVTQMGQEVILRCVPISNHLYFYWYRQILGQKVEFLVSFYNNEISEKSEIFDDQFSVERPDGSNFTLKIRSTKLEDSAMYFCASTLVGGQGRSPLHFGNGTRLTVT.

Here the CDR3 reads CASSQSGNQPQHF. The CDR3 region has the DNA TGTGCCAGCAGCCAATCAGGGAATCAGCCCCAGCATTTT. The chain recombines TRBV7-2 with TRBJ1-5, with D perhaps TRBD1 (5 bases). The CDR3 totals 13 residues. Trimming removed 5 bases at V and 4 bases at J, with 9 bases between. Germline V gives CDR1 SGHTA, CDR2 FQGNSA.

The CDR3 region has the DNA TGCGCCAGCAGCCTCGGGACTAGCGGAGATACGCAGTATTTT. Amino acids: CASSLGTSGDTQYF. V gene TRBV5-1 combines with J gene TRBJ2-3; 11 nucleotides line up with TRBD2. Germline assignment: CDR1 SGHRS and CDR2 YFSETQ. CDR3 size: 14 residues. J lost 5 bases, V lost 4 bases, and 3 bases had no gene match.

The rearrangement links TRBV27 to TRBJ2-4, with D tentatively TRBD2 (6 bases). CDR1 and CDR2 (germline): MNHEY, SMNVEV (reference sequence). The V end was cut by 0 bases, the J end by 7 bases, with 10 bases between. The CDR3 is made up of 14 amino acids. CDR3 residues: CASSLSAGRNIQYF. For the CDR3, the DNA is TGTGCCAGCAGTTTATCGGCAGGGAGGAACATTCAGTACTTC.

In nucleotides, the CDR3 is TGTGCCAGCGGGAGACAGGGGGCTTCGAACACCGGGGAGCTGTTTTTT. It translates to CASGRQGASNTGELFF. The chain carries TRBV27 and TRBJ2-2; TRBD1 agrees at 10 bases. Germline V gives CDR1 MNHEY, CDR2 SMNVEV (reference sequence). V dropped 8 bases and J dropped 0; count of bases not matched to a gene: 6. There are 16 residues in the CDR3.

The V gene is TRBV6-1, the J gene TRBJ1-5; D unclear. The CDR3 sequence is 18 residues long. The germline CDR1 and CDR2 sequences are MNHNS and SASEGT. V lost 0 bases, J lost 2 bases, and 17 bases lay in between. CDR3 region: CASSEASVRDRGNQPQHF. As DNA, the CDR3 is TGTGCCAGCAGTGAAGCCTCGGTCCGAGACCGGGGCAATCAGCCCCAGCATTTT.